This TCR beta chain derives from a study of PD-L1 blockade in urothelial cancer. Study in general: Administration of atezolizumab to patients began at some point between 2013 and 2015, at 1,200 mg intravenously every 3 weeks.

Germline V gene data show CDR1 as LNHDA and CDR2 as SQIVND (reference sequence). The germline V and J ends were trimmed by 4 bases and 10 bases, with 14 bases remaining between them. This CDR3 has 13 amino acids. Sequencing was performed with immunoSEQ multiplex PCR; in TCRdb, only in-frame clones are kept and a portion is missing. The table includes about 43,000 clones, 83% detected once. Time point: peripheral blood 6 weeks after treatment start. This sequence was found in a man in his fifties or sixties with urothelial cancer. J is TRBJ2-1 and V is TRBV19; the D gene is possibly TRBD1 (6 bases). The sample was PBMCs, taken around atezolizumab (anti-PD-L1) treatment. The CDR3 reads CASSSSQGNEQFF. The CDR3 nucleotides read TGTGCCAGTAGTAGCTCACAGGGTAACGAGCAGTTCTTC.